This T cell receptor beta chain was sequenced during a study of sequential checkpoint blockade in melanoma. Using immunoSEQ multiplex PCR, the repertoire was profiled, and TCRdb retains in-frame clones only, with some absent. The repertoire holds about 25,000 clones, with roughly 80% as singletons. Germline V gives CDR1 LGHNA, CDR2 YSLEER. This CDR3 is built from 16 residues. The V and J ends lost 0 bases and 7 bases, in that order; junction bases with no gene match: 9. Treatment of the sample: randomized to nivolumab then ipilimumab (arm A) or the reverse (arm B). None of the patients previously received DNA-damaging chemotherapy. Live CD3+CD8+ CD19− CD56− cells were sorted from PBMCs.

This sequence originates from a human donor with melanoma. This chain joins TRBV4-3 and TRBJ2-1; 7 bases are a match to TRBD2. The source was CD8+ T cells sorted from blood (inferred from file names), collected from a patient given nivolumab and ipilimumab in sequence. CDR3 amino acids: CASSQDTSENGNEQFF. The CDR3 DNA reads as TGCGCCAGCAGCCAAGATACTAGCGAGAATGGGAATGAGCAGTTCTTC.